These 24 T cell receptor beta chains came from one sample sequenced in a study of cytomegalovirus exposure and HLA in healthy donors. The PCR had 60 Vbeta and 13 Jbeta primers. Sequencing was performed with immunoSEQ multiplex PCR; in TCRdb, only in-frame clones are kept and a portion is missing. The table records over 150,000 clones, 75% to 85% of them present only once. The sequenced sample was PBMCs. These receptors originate from a woman between 45 and 65 years old in good health and CMV-seronegative.

The chain joins TRBV29-1 to TRBJ2-1, with 10 nucleotides matching TRBD2. The CDR3 has 17 residues. Germline CDR1 is SQVTM and CDR2 is ANQGSEA. Unmatched junction bases numbered 9, after V lost 4 bases and J lost 0 bases. The CDR3 DNA reads as TGCAGCGTTGTTGGTCTAGCGGGAGTCAGCTCCTACAATGAGCAGTTCTTC. Translated: CSVVGLAGVSSYNEQFF.

The rearrangement joins TRBV9 to TRBJ2-3, with TRBD1 as a possible D gene (5 bases). Trimming pared 0 bases from V and 3 bases from J, leaving 11 bases between. The CDR3 spans 15 residues. The germline gives CDR1 SGDLS, CDR2 YYNGEE. As DNA, the CDR3 is TGTGCCAGCAGCGTAGGAGCAGGGAAGACAGATACGCAGTATTTT. Encoded protein: CASSVGAGKTDTQYF.

CDR3 in DNA: TGTGCCAGCAGTGAAGGGGTTAGCGGGAGGGAGCTGTTTTTT. It codes for CASSEGVSGRELFF. V gene TRBV6-1 combines with J gene TRBJ2-2, with TRBD2 matching 8 bases. The V gene's germline CDR1 is MNHNS and CDR2 SASEGT. V lost 1 base, J lost 9 bases, and 4 bases stayed unmatched. This CDR3 is 14 amino acids long.

The chain has TRBV7-8 and TRBJ2-3; weak D call: TRBD1 (5 bases). The CDR3 is made up of 12 amino acids. Trimming shortened V by 6 bases and J by 6 bases, and 10 bases separated the two germline ends. CDR1 and CDR2 from the germline V gene are SGHVS and FQNEAQ. The CDR3 nucleotides are TGTGCCAGCAGGGGGCTCTCCGATACGCAGTATTTT. It encodes CASRGLSDTQYF.

This rearrangement joins TRBV15 to TRBJ2-1; the D gene is possibly TRBD2 (6 bases). Trimming took off 3 bases at V and 2 bases at J, with 20 bases between the two ends. This CDR3 has 18 residues. Germline V gene data show CDR1 as LNHNV and CDR2 as YYDKDF (reference sequence). CDR3 bases: TGTGCCACCAGCAGCACCCTAGATGGGGCTAGCGCCTACAATGAGCAGTTCTTC. Protein product: CATSSTLDGASAYNEQFF.

The rearrangement uses TRBV10-3 and TRBJ2-5; D might be TRBD2 (5 bases). The CDR3 has 13 residues. Germline V gives CDR1 ENHRY, CDR2 SYGVKD. V lost 3 bases and J 5 bases, leaving 10 bases between the germline ends. This CDR3 is CAISDGGRETQYF. The CDR3 DNA follows: TGTGCCATCAGTGATGGCGGGCGGGAGACCCAGTACTTC.

V usage is TRBV28 and J usage is TRBJ1-1; 10 bases are a match to TRBD1. V lost 4 bases and J lost 3; bases outside the gene matches: 8. This CDR3 is 16 amino acids long. Germline V CDR1 and CDR2: MDHEN, SYDVKM. This CDR3 is CASSSPGTGEDTEAFF. CDR3 nucleotide sequence: TGTGCCAGCAGTTCCCCCGGGACAGGGGAGGACACTGAAGCTTTCTTT.

The V call is TRBV23-1, the J call TRBJ1-2; D not resolved. TRBV23-1 is identified as an open reading frame with a role that is uncertain. V was pared by 0 bases and J by 6 bases, with 20 bases between. This CDR3 region has 17 residues. The CDR3 nucleotides are TGCGCCAGCAGTCAATCGAGGTGGCCGGAGCAGTGGCATGGCTACACCTTC. This sequence encodes CASSQSRWPEQWHGYTF.

The J gene is TRBJ1-4, the V gene TRBV27, with 8 positions matching TRBD1. CDR3 size: 15 residues. Germline CDR1 is MNHEY and CDR2 is SMNVEV (reference sequence). With 3 bases clipped from V and 5 bases from J, the junction kept 5 bases outside the gene matches. The CDR3 region has the DNA TGTGCCAGCAGTTTCTGGGGACAGGTGAATGAAAAACTGTTTTTT. Its translation: CASSFWGQVNEKLFF.

A word on this clone: At the DNA level, this CDR3 is encoded by other sequences in the same sample as well. The V gene is TRBV27, the J gene TRBJ2-1; 13 positions agree with TRBD2. The CDR3 has 16 amino acids. V lost 2 bases, J lost 6 bases, and 4 bases stayed unmatched. Germline V gene lookup returns CDR1 MNHEY and CDR2 SMNVEV (reference sequence). CDR3 in DNA: TGTGCCAGCAGTTTAGTCCGACTAGCGGGGGGCAATGAGCAGTTCTTC. The encoded protein is CASSLVRLAGGNEQFF.

The gene calls are TRBV7-8 and TRBJ2-5; D is perhaps TRBD1 (5 bases). The J call may be wrong; the DNA end is better matched by TRBJ2-7. The CDR3 extends over 12 amino acids. Germline V CDR1 and CDR2: SGHVS, FQNEAQ. DNA for the CDR3: TGTGCCAGCAGCTTCAGGGCTTACGAGCAGTACTTC. Its protein product is CASSFRAYEQYF.

The sample holds a few counts of this clone. Germline and junction disagree at one end, which may indicate a read error. The V and J genes are TRBV7-9 and TRBJ2-7; D gene ambiguous. There are 12 residues in the CDR3. The germline V gene encodes CDR1 SEHNR and CDR2 FQNEAQ (reference sequence). CDR3 residues: CSSSLSGYEQYF. Here the CDR3 DNA reads TGTTCCAGCAGCTTATCCGGTTACGAGCAGTACTTC.

The chain links TRBV5-6 to TRBJ1-2; TRBD1 matches at 7 bases. V was clipped by 6 bases and J by 4 bases; unmatched bases: 6. Germline CDR1 is SGHDT and CDR2 is YYEEEE. The CDR3 is made up of 13 amino acids. The CDR3 loop reads CASMGDSSYGYTF. The DNA of the CDR3 is TGTGCCAGCATGGGGGACAGCTCCTATGGCTACACCTTC.

This clone was seen once. The chain couples TRBV2 to TRBJ1-1, with D unresolved. The CDR3 spans 15 residues. Trimming pared 3 bases from V and 2 bases from J, leaving 13 bases between. From germline, CDR1 is SNHLY and CDR2 FYNNEI. CDR3 amino acids: CASSDGEGLNTEAFF. CDR3 DNA: TGTGCCAGCAGTGACGGGGAGGGCCTTAACACTGAAGCTTTCTTT.

The V and J genes are TRBV10-2 and TRBJ2-3; 9 positions match TRBD2. The CDR3 has 16 amino acids. V was pared by 4 bases and J by 5 bases, with 10 bases of the junction left unmatched. Germline CDR1 is WSHSY and CDR2 is SAAADI. The CDR3 spells CASSVGSGGRGDTQYF. DNA of the CDR3: TGCGCCAGCAGTGTCGGGAGCGGGGGGCGGGGAGATACGCAGTATTTT.

This clone was picked up a small number of times. The chain has TRBV7-9 and TRBJ1-5; the D gene is possibly TRBD1 (5 bases). There are 13 residues in the CDR3. V lost 5 bases and J 4 bases, leaving 9 bases between the germline ends. CDR1 and CDR2 from the germline V gene are SEHNR and FQNEAQ (reference sequence). The CDR3 loop is CASSMEGNQPQHF. The DNA of the CDR3 is TGTGCCAGCAGCATGGAGGGGAATCAGCCCCAGCATTTT.

This chain connects TRBV5-1 to TRBJ2-7, with D hard to call. Germline values: CDR1 SGHRS, CDR2 YFSETQ. The CDR3 contains 16 residues. V dropped 1 base and J dropped 4 bases, with 18 bases sitting between them. CDR3 region: CASSLSGAPTSYEQYF. CDR3 nucleotides: TGCGCCAGCAGCTTGAGTGGAGCCCCTACCTCGTACGAGCAGTACTTC.

The genes are TRBV19 and TRBJ1-1, with 9 bases that match TRBD1. After removal of 10 bases from V and 7 bases from J, the junction contained 7 bases not matched to a gene. Germline V gene sequence: CDR1 LNHDA, CDR2 SQIVND (reference sequence). There are 12 residues in the CDR3. CDR3 protein: CATSGQGVEAFF. The CDR3, as DNA: TGTGCCACCTCGGGACAGGGAGTTGAAGCTTTCTTT.

J is TRBJ1-3 and V is TRBV7-2; 9 bases align to TRBD1. The germline V gene has CDR1 SGHTA and CDR2 FQGNSA. The V and J ends lost 6 bases and 7 bases, in that order; junction bases with no gene match: 7. The CDR3 loop spans 14 amino acids. In DNA form, the CDR3 reads TGTGCCAGCAGATTGGACAGGGGCCGGAACACCATATATTTT. Translating it yields CASRLDRGRNTIYF.

The chain has TRBV19 and TRBJ1-1, with D unclear. Trimming took off 3 bases at V and 1 base at J, with 12 bases between the two ends. Germline-derived CDR1 and CDR2 are LNHDA and SQIVND (reference sequence). The CDR3 is made up of 15 amino acids. CDR3 coding DNA: TGTGCCAGTAGTATCCCCTACCGAACGAACACTGAAGCTTTCTTT. Encoded protein: CASSIPYRTNTEAFF.

Only a few counts were recorded for this clone. In the same sample, other DNA sequences code for this CDR3. The V and J genes are TRBV2 and TRBJ1-5, with D possibly matching TRBD1 (5 bases). Trimming left V 1 base short and J 2 bases short, with 6 bases between. This CDR3 region has 14 residues. Germline CDR1 SNHLY, CDR2 FYNNEI. CDR3: CASSEEGGNQPQHF. CDR3 bases: TGTGCCAGCAGTGAAGAAGGGGGCAATCAGCCCCAGCATTTT. The variable domain in full, with the rest retrieved from reference TRBV2 and TRBJ1-5, is EPEVTQTPSHQVTQMGQEVILRCVPISNHLYFYWYRQILGQKVEFLVSFYNNEISEKSEIFDDQFSVERPDGSNFTLKIRSTKLEDSAMYFCASSEEGGNQPQHFGDGTRLSIL.

The J gene is TRBJ1-2, the V gene TRBV29-1; 9 positions agree with TRBD1. The CDR3 is made up of 12 amino acids. Per germline, CDR1 SQVTM and CDR2 ANQGSEA. V lost 6 bases to trimming and J lost 7 bases; unmatched junction nucleotides: 6. CDR3 residues: CSVPDRGFGYTF. The CDR3 coding sequence is TGCAGCGTCCCCGACAGGGGGTTTGGCTACACCTTC.

The genes are TRBV29-1 and TRBJ2-1; TRBD2 matches at 12 bases. J lost 8 bases, V lost 4 bases, and 12 bases had no gene match. Looked up from germline, CDR1 is SQVTM and CDR2 is ANQGSEA. There are 16 residues in the CDR3. CDR3 loop: CSVGPRLAGVLDEQFF. DNA for the CDR3: TGCAGCGTTGGGCCCCGACTAGCGGGAGTCTTGGATGAGCAGTTCTTC.

The chain uses TRBV2 and TRBJ2-5; 7 positions match TRBD1. Germline V gene lookup returns CDR1 SNHLY and CDR2 FYNNEI. The trim removed 7 bases at V and 5 bases at J, leaving 7 bases unmatched. The CDR3 is 13 residues long. CDR3 sequence reads: CASNVDRIETQYF. The CDR3, as DNA: TGTGCCAGCAACGTGGACAGGATCGAGACCCAGTACTTC.